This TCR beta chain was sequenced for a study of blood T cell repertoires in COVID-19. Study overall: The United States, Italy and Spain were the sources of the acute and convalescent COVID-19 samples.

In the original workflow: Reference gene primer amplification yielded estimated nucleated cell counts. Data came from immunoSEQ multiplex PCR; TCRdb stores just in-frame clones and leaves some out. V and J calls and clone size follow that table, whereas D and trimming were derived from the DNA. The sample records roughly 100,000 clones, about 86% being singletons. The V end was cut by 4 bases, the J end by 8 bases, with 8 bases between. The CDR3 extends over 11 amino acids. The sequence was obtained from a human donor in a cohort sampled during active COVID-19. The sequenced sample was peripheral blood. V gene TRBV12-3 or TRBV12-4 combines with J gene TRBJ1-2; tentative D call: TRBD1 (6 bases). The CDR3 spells CASSWGQGYTF. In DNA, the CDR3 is TGTGCCAGCAGTTGGGGGCAAGGCTACACCTTC.